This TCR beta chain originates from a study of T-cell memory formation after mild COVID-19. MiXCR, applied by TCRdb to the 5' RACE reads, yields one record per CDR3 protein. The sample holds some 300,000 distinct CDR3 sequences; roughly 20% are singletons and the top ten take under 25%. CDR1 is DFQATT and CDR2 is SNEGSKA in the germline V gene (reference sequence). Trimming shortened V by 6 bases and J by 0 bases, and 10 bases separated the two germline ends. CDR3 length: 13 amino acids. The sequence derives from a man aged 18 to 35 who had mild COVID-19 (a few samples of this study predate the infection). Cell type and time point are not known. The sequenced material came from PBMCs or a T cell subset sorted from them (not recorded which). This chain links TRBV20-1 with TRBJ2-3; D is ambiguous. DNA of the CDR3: TGCAGTGCCAACGGTGGAAGCACAGATACGCAGTATTTT. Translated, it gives CSANGGSTDTQYF.